The rows below give T cell receptor beta chains drawn from one sample of a study of control samples from healthy donors and cancer patients. Profiling relied on immunoSEQ multiplex PCR, and the TCRdb table lists in-frame clones only, not all of them. The sample comprises over 100,000 clones, approximately 92% of which are singletons, and around 2.5% rests with the top ten. The sample taken for sequencing was blood. These receptors originate from a man aged 40-49 years in good health. Each CDR3 is given without its conserved first and last residue. Fields, in order: V gene, clone size, J gene, CDR3 protein. Part of the rows lack a size; the others show once, few, many or a class for expanded clones.

V: TRBV9
size: NA
J: TRBJ2-7
CDR3: ASSVGGIDTYEQY

V: TRBV7-9
size: NA
J: TRBJ2-4
CDR3: ASSLGRNAGNIQY

V: TRBV6-1
size: NA
J: TRBJ2-5
CDR3: ASSDRTPGSQY

V: TRBV6-1
size: NA
J: TRBJ1-6
CDR3: ASSEILPQDNSPLH

V: TRBV27
size: once
J: TRBJ1-4
CDR3: ASSLKSWGEKLF

V: TRBV25-1
size: NA
J: TRBJ2-2
CDR3: ASSEYLDTGELF

V: TRBV6-4
size: few
J: TRBJ1-1
CDR3: ASSDSESGYTEAF

V: TRBV28
size: NA
J: TRBJ1-3
CDR3: ASSPFSGNTIY

V: TRBV18
size: NA
J: TRBJ1-2
CDR3: ASSPDRHSTKGYT

V: TRBV4-1
size: NA
J: TRBJ1-5
CDR3: ASSLNPGTVGSQPQH

V: TRBV5-4
size: NA
J: TRBJ2-1
CDR3: ATKSREEGSYNEQF

V: TRBV5-6
size: NA
J: TRBJ1-1
CDR3: ASSPFDRNTEAF

V: TRBV9
size: NA
J: TRBJ1-2
CDR3: ASSVLLEGGHGYT

V: TRBV28
size: NA
J: TRBJ2-1
CDR3: ASSLLAGDRNEQF

V: TRBV5-5
size: NA
J: TRBJ2-3
CDR3: ASSLPVFGDTQY

V: TRBV28
size: NA
J: TRBJ2-1
CDR3: ASRGTILTNEQF

V: TRBV5-8
size: few
J: TRBJ1-5
CDR3: ASSRDRGLLAQH

V: TRBV30
size: NA
J: TRBJ1-3
CDR3: AWTTGQSSGNTIY

V: TRBV30
size: NA
J: TRBJ1-1
CDR3: AWSHQTNTEAF

V: TRBV5-1
size: many
J: TRBJ2-7
CDR3: ASRDLRGVDEQY

V: TRBV3-1/TRBV3-2
size: NA
J: TRBJ2-1
CDR3: ASSQGRLAGNNEQF

V: TRBV4-2
size: NA
J: TRBJ2-3
CDR3: ASSQSRGPRDTQY